Included here is one T cell receptor (beta chain) sequence, with context. The data were taken from a study of shared clonotypes between healthy human individuals. 200 to 250 ng DNA, about 28,000 T cell genomes, went into each sorted-subset replicate PCR. Data came from immunoSEQ multiplex PCR; TCRdb stores just in-frame clones and leaves some out. The sample yields 2 million to 2.5 million clones, less than 95% seen once. Per the germline V gene, CDR1 is MNHNY and CDR2 is SVGAGI (reference sequence). Trimming left V 6 bases short and J 5 bases short, with 10 bases between. The CDR3 totals 13 residues.

This TCR derives from a man younger than 35 in good health. Some clones in this sample may be carry-over from other donors' samples. The gene calls are TRBV6-6 and TRBJ1-4; no clear D gene. The specimen sequenced was naive CD4+ T cells from PBMCs. Subset denoted: CD45RA+ positively selected. The CDR3 DNA reads as TGTGCCAGCAGCCAGGCCGGGAATGAAAAACTGTTTTTT. Protein product: CASSQAGNEKLFF.